This T cell receptor beta chain emerged from a study of regulatory T cells in long-lasting Graves disease. iRepertoire HTBI primers and Arm-PCR of CDR3 regions built TCR beta libraries. TCRdb recomputed calls from the multiplex PCR reads with MiXCR, one row per CDR3 protein. The sample holds 390,000 or so distinct CDR3 sequences, approximately 10% seen once. V lost 4 bases and J lost 1, with 15 bases in between. The germline gives CDR1 SGDLS, CDR2 YYNGEE. The CDR3 is 15 amino acids. The sample's time point: newly diagnosed GD, antithyroid drugs for less than 3 months. PBMC-derived RNA was used for the TCR library. This sample was shared with a second study, whose subject was T cells in Graves' hyperthyroidism and ophthalmopathy. That report notes: The TCR CDR3 first-round RT-PCR relied on the HTBI primer set. Most thyroid-expanded clonotypes above 0.001 were also found in blood.

The source material was peripheral blood mononuclear cells (PBMCs), sampled at new diagnosis, from a patient treated with antithyroid drugs. This chain links TRBV9 with TRBJ2-7; D may be TRBD1 (7 bases). The TCR originated in a woman between 18 and 29 years old with Graves disease. The CDR3 loop reads CASSPQGGSSYEQYF. DNA for the CDR3: TGTGCCAGCAGCCCGCAGGGGGGATCTTCCTACGAGCAGTACTTC.